Following are 30 T cell receptor beta chains from one sample sequenced in a study of blood T cell repertoires in COVID-19. Sequenced by immunoSEQ multiplex PCR; TCRdb stores in-frame clones only, minus some. Of 210,000 or so clones listed, 78% are singletons. Sequencing was carried out using peripheral blood. These receptors all stem from a woman aged 80 or older with active or convalescent COVID-19.

The chain employs TRBV5-1 and TRBJ2-1; TRBD2 agrees at 8 bases. The CDR3 extends over 16 amino acids. J gave up 1 base and V 0 bases, and 3 bases lay outside the gene matches. Germline-derived CDR1 and CDR2 are SGHRS and YFSETQ. Written as DNA, the CDR3 is TGCGCCAGCAGCTTGGGGACTAGCTTATCCTACAATGAGCAGTTCTTC. It yields the protein CASSLGTSLSYNEQFF. Together with reference TRBV5-1 and TRBJ2-1, the CDR3 gives the full variable domain: KAGVTQTPRYLIKTRGQQVTLSCSPISGHRSVSWYQQTPGQGLQFLFEYFSETQRNKGNFPGRFSGRQFSNSRSEMNVSTLELGDSALYLCASSLGTSLSYNEQFFGPGTRLTVL.

Here the CDR3 reads CASSVGAGIEYGYTF. CDR3 in DNA: TGTGCCAGCAGCGTAGGGGCGGGAATCGAATATGGCTACACCTTC. The chain combines TRBV9 with TRBJ1-2, with unresolved D. CDR1 is SGDLS, CDR2 YYNGEE, per germline. V shed 0 bases and J shed 5 bases, with 14 bases lying between them. This CDR3 contains 15 residues.

J is TRBJ1-2 and V is TRBV6-5; no clear D. In germline, CDR1 is MNHEY, CDR2 SVGAGI. V lost 9 bases, J lost 4 bases, and 6 bases lay in between. The CDR3 length is 10 residues. The chain's CDR3 is CASSVYGYTF. The CDR3 DNA is TGTGCCAGTTCGGTCTATGGCTACACCTTC.

The chain uses TRBV5-4 and TRBJ2-7; D unclear. This CDR3 is built from 13 residues. Per germline, CDR1 SGHNT and CDR2 YYREEE (reference sequence). Trimming took off 0 bases at V and 6 bases at J, with 10 bases between the two ends. The CDR3 spells CASSLDSFSEQYF. The CDR3, as DNA: TGTGCCAGCAGCTTGGATTCCTTCTCCGAGCAGTACTTC.

The chain carries TRBV5-6 and TRBJ1-5; no clear D. Between the trimmed V and J ends, which lost 0 bases and 2 bases, there was a span of 3 bases. Germline assignment: CDR1 SGHDT and CDR2 YYEEEE. The CDR3 covers 13 residues. The CDR3 region is CASSLAGNQPQHF. For the CDR3, the DNA is TGTGCCAGCAGCTTGGCGGGCAATCAGCCCCAGCATTTT.

The chain employs TRBV4-1 and TRBJ1-3, with TRBD1 as a possible D gene (5 bases). Germline CDR1 reads MGHRA; CDR2 reads YSYEKL. Trimming took off 0 bases at V and 0 bases at J, with 9 bases between the two ends. The CDR3 has 16 amino acids. The CDR3 sequence is CASSQDGHYSGNTIYF. Here the CDR3 DNA reads TGCGCCAGCAGCCAAGACGGACACTACTCTGGAAACACCATATATTTT.

The V gene is TRBV29-1, the J gene TRBJ1-2, with D unclear. This CDR3 is 12 amino acids long. The V and J ends lost 6 bases and 6 bases respectively, with 14 bases between them. Germline V gives CDR1 SQVTM, CDR2 ANQGSEA. The CDR3 loop reads CSVRVISDGYTF. CDR3 DNA: TGCAGCGTCCGGGTTATTTCGGATGGCTACACCTTC.

This clone turned up a few times. The rearrangement uses TRBV4-2 and TRBJ2-3; possible D gene TRBD1, 5 bases. V lost 0 bases, J lost 7 bases, and 14 bases lay in between. Per germline, CDR1 LGHNA and CDR2 YNFKEQ. The CDR3 is 15 amino acids. Here the CDR3 DNA reads TGTGCCAGCAGCCAAGAAGATATCAGGGTCCATACGCAGTATTTT. Translated: CASSQEDIRVHTQYF.

The chain is built from TRBV9 and TRBJ1-5; 7 bases are a match to TRBD1. Germline-derived CDR1 and CDR2 are SGDLS and YYNGEE. CDR3 length: 19 amino acids. Unmatched junction bases numbered 23, after V lost 6 bases and J lost 5 bases. The CDR3: CASIVGVTGKVAADQPQHF. The DNA for the CDR3 is TGTGCCAGCATCGTCGGAGTGACAGGGAAGGTTGCGGCGGATCAGCCCCAGCATTTT.

This clone was observed a handful of times. This chain links TRBV10-3 with TRBJ1-6, with a weak D call TRBD1 (5 bases). Germline values: CDR1 ENHRY, CDR2 SYGVKD. There are 13 residues in the CDR3. V was shortened by 4 bases and J by 10 bases, with 11 bases between the two germline ends. The CDR3 sequence is CAISAGVESPLHF. As DNA, the CDR3 is TGTGCCATCAGTGCGGGGGTGGAATCACCCCTCCACTTT.

The chain carries TRBV7-2 and TRBJ2-7; D gene unclear. V was clipped by 2 bases and J by 0 bases, with 8 bases between them. The length of the CDR3 is 14 residues. The germline gives CDR1 SGHTA, CDR2 FQGNSA. This chain's CDR3 is CASSLSVDSYEQYF. Written as DNA, the CDR3 is TGTGCCAGCAGCTTATCGGTCGACTCCTACGAGCAGTACTTC.

The chain joins TRBV28 to TRBJ1-2; D is undetermined. The CDR3 length is 16 residues. Germline V gene data show CDR1 as MDHEN and CDR2 as SYDVKM. V was pared by 3 bases and J by 2 bases, with 16 bases between. DNA for the CDR3: TGTGCCAGCAGTTTGGACCGCCAGGACTCCAACTATGGCTACACCTTC. It yields the protein CASSLDRQDSNYGYTF.

The rearrangement uses TRBV19 and TRBJ2-4, with D perhaps TRBD2 (6 bases). Germline V lookup: CDR1 LNHDA, CDR2 SQIVND (reference sequence). This CDR3 is 14 amino acids long. Between the trimmed V and J ends, which lost 5 bases and 8 bases, there was a span of 16 bases. The CDR3: CASSVRDPGDIQYF. The DNA of the CDR3 is TGTGCCAGTAGTGTCCGGGACCCGGGGGACATTCAGTACTTC. Variable domain in full (rest from reference TRBV19 and TRBJ2-4): DGGITQSPKYLFRKEGQNVTLSCEQNLNHDAMYWYRQDPGQGLRLIYYSQIVNDFQKGDIAEGYSVSREKKESFPLTVTSAQKNPTAFYLCASSVRDPGDIQYFGAGTRLSVL.

This clone was counted a single time. The genes are TRBV29-1 and TRBJ1-1; TRBD1 might be the D (5 bases). The CDR3 totals 13 residues. V gave up 6 bases and J gave up 1 base, with 12 bases separating them. Per the germline V gene, CDR1 is SQVTM and CDR2 is ANQGSEA. The CDR3 DNA is TGCAGCGTACAGAAACAGGAGAACACTGAAGCTTTCTTT. Residues: CSVQKQENTEAFF.

The rearrangement joins TRBV5-1 to TRBJ1-4; maybe TRBD1 (6 bases). Germline V lookup: CDR1 SGHRS, CDR2 YFSETQ. The CDR3 sequence is 16 residues long. V was trimmed by 0 bases and J by 5 bases, leaving 14 bases between them. The CDR3 sequence: CASSLETGQGNEKLFF. CDR3 nucleotides: TGCGCCAGCAGCTTGGAGACAGGACAAGGCAATGAAAAACTGTTTTTT.

The rearrangement links TRBV14 to TRBJ1-6; D may be TRBD1 (5 bases). The germline V gene encodes CDR1 SGHDN and CDR2 FVKESK. Trimming removed 4 bases at V and 11 bases at J, with 12 bases between. This CDR3 has 13 residues. CDR3 bases: TGTGCCAGCAGCCCCCTGTCGGGGGCACCCCTCCACTTT. This encodes CASSPLSGAPLHF. Full variable domain (rest looked up from reference TRBV14 and TRBJ1-6): EAGVTQFPSHSVIEKGQTVTLRCDPISGHDNLYWYRRVMGKEIKFLLHFVKESKQDESGMPNNRFLAERTGGTYSTLKVQPAELEDSGVYFCASSPLSGAPLHFGNGTRLTVT.

This chain joins TRBV2 and TRBJ2-3; D might be TRBD1 (6 bases). Germline assignment: CDR1 SNHLY and CDR2 FYNNEI. This CDR3 has 14 residues. The germline V and J ends were trimmed by 5 bases and 0 bases, with 9 bases remaining between them. For the CDR3, the DNA is TGTGCCAGCAGTAACAGGGTGAGCACAGATACGCAGTATTTT. Translation gives CASSNRVSTDTQYF.

J is TRBJ2-2 and V is TRBV6-2 or TRBV6-3, with TRBD1 as a possible D gene (6 bases). The CDR3 has 15 residues. V was pared by 2 bases and J by 4 bases, with 11 bases between. Germline V lookup: CDR1 MNHEY, CDR2 SVGEGT. The CDR3 is CASSYTGPGTGELFF. CDR3 DNA sequence: TGTGCCAGCAGTTACACAGGGCCGGGCACCGGGGAGCTGTTTTTT.

This chain connects TRBV9 to TRBJ2-7; D is possibly TRBD1 (5 bases). The germline CDR1 and CDR2 sequences are SGDLS and YYNGEE. V lost 0 bases to trimming and J lost 5 bases, with 9 bases between them. The CDR3 sequence is 13 residues long. CDR3 DNA sequence: TGTGCCAGCAGCGTAGAAAGGGGCCACGAGCAGTACTTC. This sequence encodes CASSVERGHEQYF.

There are many counts of this clone. V usage is TRBV6-6 and J usage is TRBJ1-1; D gene unclear. The V end lost 2 bases, the J end lost 1 base, and 8 bases lay between the germline ends. The CDR3 has 14 amino acids. Germline CDR1 and CDR2: MNHNY and SVGAGI (reference sequence). The CDR3: CASSYMEPNTEAFF. The CDR3 nucleotides read TGTGCCAGCAGTTACATGGAGCCGAACACTGAAGCTTTCTTT.

The gene calls are TRBV6-5 and TRBJ1-3, with unresolved D. The germline V gene encodes CDR1 MNHEY and CDR2 SVGAGI. This CDR3 is built from 14 residues. Trimming took off 5 bases at V and 2 bases at J, with 10 bases between the two ends. The CDR3 reads CASSRSATGNTIYF. CDR3 DNA: TGTGCCAGCAGTCGCAGCGCTACTGGAAACACCATATATTTT.

J is TRBJ2-3 and V is TRBV5-1, with 9 bases aligning to TRBD1. J gave up 3 bases and V 4 bases, and 6 bases lay outside the gene matches. Germline lookup yields CDR1 SGHRS and CDR2 YFSETQ. The CDR3 consists of 15 residues. CDR3 sequence reads: CASSGTGRRTDTQYF. Here the CDR3 DNA reads TGCGCCAGCAGCGGGACAGGGAGGCGGACAGATACGCAGTATTTT.

This rearrangement joins TRBV7-2 to TRBJ1-3; D ambiguous. This CDR3 has 15 residues. Trimming took off 6 bases at V and 0 bases at J, with 12 bases between the two ends. Germline values: CDR1 SGHTA, CDR2 FQGNSA. The CDR3 spells CASSLRVGSGNTIYF. In DNA form, the CDR3 reads TGTGCCAGCAGTTTGAGGGTCGGCTCTGGAAACACCATATATTTT.

The chain has TRBV5-6 and TRBJ2-7, with D perhaps TRBD2 (5 bases). V lost 5 bases and J lost 1, with 10 bases in between. Germline CDR1 reads SGHDT; CDR2 reads YYEEEE. The CDR3 covers 13 residues. The CDR3 reads CASRPTSSYEQYF. The CDR3 DNA is TGTGCCAGCAGGCCAACTAGTTCCTACGAGCAGTACTTC.

The genes are TRBV6-5 and TRBJ1-1, with D tentatively TRBD1 (5 bases). V dropped 6 bases and J dropped 3 bases, with 14 bases sitting between them. Germline V CDR1 and CDR2: MNHEY, SVGAGI. The CDR3 covers 14 residues. The CDR3 spells CASRTERGDTEAFF. The CDR3 coding sequence is TGTGCCAGCAGAACCGAACGGGGGGACACTGAAGCTTTCTTT.

Comment on this clone: Other DNA sequences in this specimen translate into the identical CDR3. The J gene is TRBJ1-2, the V gene TRBV19; tentative D call: TRBD1 (5 bases). With 5 bases removed from V and 4 bases from J, the gap between germline ends came to 8 bases. Germline V CDR1 and CDR2: LNHDA, SQIVND (reference sequence). The CDR3 consists of 12 residues. CDR3 sequence: CASSRQGYGYTF. For the CDR3, the DNA is TGTGCCAGTAGTCGGCAGGGCTATGGCTACACCTTC.

The rearrangement uses TRBV29-1 and TRBJ2-1, with 8 bases that match TRBD2. The CDR3 is 13 residues long. The trim removed 7 bases at V and 9 bases at J, leaving 11 bases unmatched. Germline V gene sequence: CDR1 SQVTM, CDR2 ANQGSEA. The CDR3 DNA is TGCAGCGCCACATGGACTAGCTCGGGTGAGCAGTTCTTC. It encodes CSATWTSSGEQFF.

The rearrangement uses TRBV10-3 and TRBJ2-3; 9 bases map to TRBD1. Germline V gene data show CDR1 as ENHRY and CDR2 as SYGVKD. The CDR3 loop spans 15 amino acids. The junction had 8 bases not matched to a gene; V was cut back by 3 bases and J by 7 bases. CDR3 protein: CAISDPDRGANTQYF. The CDR3 DNA is TGTGCCATCAGTGATCCGGACAGGGGTGCGAATACGCAGTATTTT.

The rearrangement uses TRBV28 and TRBJ2-1, with 10 nucleotides matching TRBD2. The CDR3 consists of 16 residues. The V gene's germline CDR1 is MDHEN and CDR2 SYDVKM. Trimming removed 2 bases from V and 8 bases from J; junction bases left unmatched: 9. DNA of the CDR3: TGTGCCAGCAGTTTACTGTCTAGCGGGGGCCGGGATGAGCAGTTCTTC. Encoded protein: CASSLLSSGGRDEQFF.

The chain joins TRBV4-1 to TRBJ2-7; 10 bases agree with TRBD2. V shed 1 base, J shed 4 bases, and the junction held 4 bases outside the gene matches. From germline, CDR1 is MGHRA and CDR2 YSYEKL. There are 15 residues in the CDR3. The CDR3 reads CASSQGLAGEYEQYF. Written as DNA, the CDR3 is TGCGCCAGCAGCCAAGGGCTAGCGGGGGAATACGAGCAGTACTTC.